This T cell receptor (beta chain) emerged from a study of OX40 agonist ivuxolimab in advanced cancers. Study in general: Patients assigned to dose escalation were diagnosed with hepatocellular carcinoma, melanoma, renal cell or head and neck cancer. Findings and limits, study-wide: Doses of 0.1 to 3.0 mg/kg were accompanied by clonal expansion of CD4+ and CD8+ blood T cells by week 6.

TCRdb keeps only in-frame clones here, not all; method: immunoSEQ multiplex PCR. The sample contains roughly 77,000 clones, about 85% of which appear only once. Germline loops: CDR1 MNHNY, CDR2 SVGAGI (reference sequence). The trim removed 4 bases at V and 3 bases at J, leaving 5 bases unmatched. The CDR3 runs to 14 residues. Details on this clone: No antigen is known for it.

The sequences come from CD4+ or CD8+ T cells sorted from blood, collected in a trial of the OX40 agonist ivuxolimab. This chain connects TRBV6-6 to TRBJ1-1; 7 bases fit TRBD1. This receptor was taken from an adult with an advanced solid tumor such as melanoma, head and neck, liver or kidney cancer. The DNA for the CDR3 is TGTGCCAGCAGTTTAAAGGGGGCGGACACTGAAGCTTTCTTT. Protein sequence: CASSLKGADTEAFF.